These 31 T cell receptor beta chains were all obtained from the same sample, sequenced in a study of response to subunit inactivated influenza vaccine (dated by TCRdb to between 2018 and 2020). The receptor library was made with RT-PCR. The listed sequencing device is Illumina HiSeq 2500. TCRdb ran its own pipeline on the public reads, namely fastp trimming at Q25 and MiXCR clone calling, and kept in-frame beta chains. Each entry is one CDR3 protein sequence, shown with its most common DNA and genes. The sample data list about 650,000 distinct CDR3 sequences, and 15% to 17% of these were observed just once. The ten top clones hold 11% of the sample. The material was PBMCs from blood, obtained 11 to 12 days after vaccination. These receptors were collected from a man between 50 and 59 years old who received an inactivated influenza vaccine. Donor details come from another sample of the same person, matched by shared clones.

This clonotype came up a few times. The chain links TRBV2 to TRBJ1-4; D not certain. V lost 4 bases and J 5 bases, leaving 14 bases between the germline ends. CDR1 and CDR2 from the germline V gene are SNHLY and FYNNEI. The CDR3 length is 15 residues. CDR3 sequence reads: CASSGPGLGNEKLFF. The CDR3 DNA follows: TGTGCCAGCAGTGGTCCAGGACTAGGCAATGAAAAACTGTTTTTT.

The CDR3 sequence: CASSLAGVDGAEQYF. CDR3 sequence (DNA): TGTGCCAGCAGCCTAGCGGGAGTGGATGGCGCCGAGCAGTACTTC. J is TRBJ2-7 and V is TRBV12-3 or TRBV12-4; 10 bases map to TRBD2. V shed 6 bases and J 6 bases; nucleotides not matched to a gene: 11. The CDR3 is made up of 15 amino acids.

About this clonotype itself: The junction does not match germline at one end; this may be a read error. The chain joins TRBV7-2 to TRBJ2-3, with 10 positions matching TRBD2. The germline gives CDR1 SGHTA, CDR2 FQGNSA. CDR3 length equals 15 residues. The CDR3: CASGLAGGAADTQYF. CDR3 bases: TGTGCCAGCGGCTTAGCGGGGGGCGCGGCAGATACGCAGTATTTT.

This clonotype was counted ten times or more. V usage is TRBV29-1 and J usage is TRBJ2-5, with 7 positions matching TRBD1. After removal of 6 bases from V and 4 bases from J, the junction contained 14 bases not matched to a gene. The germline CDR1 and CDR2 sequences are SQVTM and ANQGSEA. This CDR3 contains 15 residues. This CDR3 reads CSVADRATLRETQYF. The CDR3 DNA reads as TGCAGCGTCGCCGACAGGGCTACACTGAGAGAGACCCAGTACTTC.

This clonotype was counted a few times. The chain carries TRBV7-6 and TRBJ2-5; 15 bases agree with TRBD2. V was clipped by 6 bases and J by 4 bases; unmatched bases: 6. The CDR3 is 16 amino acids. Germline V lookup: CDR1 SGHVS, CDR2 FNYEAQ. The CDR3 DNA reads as TGTGCCAGCAGTCACAGGGGACTAGCGGGAGGAGAGACCCAGTACTTC. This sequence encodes CASSHRGLAGGETQYF.

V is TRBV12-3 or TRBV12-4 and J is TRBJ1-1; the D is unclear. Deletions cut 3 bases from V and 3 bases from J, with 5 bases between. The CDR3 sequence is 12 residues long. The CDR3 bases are TGTGCCAGCAGTTTCGTTGACACTGAAGCTTTCTTT. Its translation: CASSFVDTEAFF.

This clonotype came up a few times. Here the CDR3 DNA reads TGTGCCAGCAGTTTTCCCGGGACAGGGGGAGAGACCCAGTACTTC. It yields the protein CASSFPGTGGETQYF. The V and J genes are TRBV6-2 or TRBV6-3 and TRBJ2-5; 11 nucleotides align to TRBD1. The V and J ends lost 4 bases and 4 bases, in that order; junction bases with no gene match: 5. The CDR3 covers 15 residues. From germline, CDR1 is MNHEY and CDR2 SVGEGT.

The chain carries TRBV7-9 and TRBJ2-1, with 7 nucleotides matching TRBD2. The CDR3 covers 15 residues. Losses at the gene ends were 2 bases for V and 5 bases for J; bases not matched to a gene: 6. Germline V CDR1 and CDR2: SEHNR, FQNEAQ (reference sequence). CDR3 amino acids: CASSLSAGPNNEQFF. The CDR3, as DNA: TGTGCCAGCAGCTTATCAGCGGGACCAAACAATGAGCAGTTCTTC. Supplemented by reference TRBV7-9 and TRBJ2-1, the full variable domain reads DTGVSQNPRHKITKRGQNVTFRCDPISEHNRLYWYRQTLGQGPEFLTYFQNEAQLEKSRLLSDRFSAERPKGSFSTLEIQRTEQGDSAMYLCASSLSAGPNNEQFFGPGTRLTVL.

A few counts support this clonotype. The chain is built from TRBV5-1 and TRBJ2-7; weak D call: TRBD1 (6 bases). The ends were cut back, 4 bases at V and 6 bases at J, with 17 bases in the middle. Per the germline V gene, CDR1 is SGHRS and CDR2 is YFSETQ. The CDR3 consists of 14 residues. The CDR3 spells CASSMEAPGVEQYF. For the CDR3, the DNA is TGCGCCAGCAGCATGGAAGCCCCAGGGGTCGAGCAGTACTTC.

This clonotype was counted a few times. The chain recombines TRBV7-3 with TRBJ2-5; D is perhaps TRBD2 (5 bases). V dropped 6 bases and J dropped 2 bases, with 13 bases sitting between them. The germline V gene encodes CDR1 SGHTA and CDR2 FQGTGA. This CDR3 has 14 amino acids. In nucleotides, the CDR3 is TGTGCCAGCAGTCCGACTACCCATCAAGAGACCCAGTACTTC. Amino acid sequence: CASSPTTHQETQYF.

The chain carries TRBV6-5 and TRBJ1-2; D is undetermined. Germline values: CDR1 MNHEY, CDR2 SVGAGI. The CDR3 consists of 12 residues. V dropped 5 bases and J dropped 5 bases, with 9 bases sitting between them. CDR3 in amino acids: CASSPDWYGYTF. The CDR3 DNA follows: TGTGCCAGCAGTCCCGATTGGTATGGCTACACCTTC.

CDR3 coding DNA: TGTGCCAGCAGTCCCCGGGGACAGCCCTACGAGCAGTACTTC. This translates into CASSPRGQPYEQYF. The chain recombines TRBV28 with TRBJ2-7, with 7 positions matching TRBD1. J gave up 2 bases and V 5 bases, and 6 bases lay outside the gene matches. CDR1 and CDR2 from the germline V gene are MDHEN and SYDVKM. This CDR3 is built from 14 residues. Combining the CDR3 with reference TRBV28 and TRBJ2-7 gives the whole variable domain DVKVTQSSRYLVKRTGEKVFLECVQDMDHENMFWYRQDPGLGLRLIYFSYDVKMKEKGDIPEGYSVSREKKERFSLILESASTNQTSMYLCASSPRGQPYEQYFGPGTRLTVT.

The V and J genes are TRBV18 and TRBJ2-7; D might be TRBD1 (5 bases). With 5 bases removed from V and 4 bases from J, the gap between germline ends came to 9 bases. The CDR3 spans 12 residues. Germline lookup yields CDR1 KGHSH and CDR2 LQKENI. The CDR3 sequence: CASSTTEYEQYF. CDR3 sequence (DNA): TGTGCCAGCTCAACGACAGAATACGAGCAGTACTTC.

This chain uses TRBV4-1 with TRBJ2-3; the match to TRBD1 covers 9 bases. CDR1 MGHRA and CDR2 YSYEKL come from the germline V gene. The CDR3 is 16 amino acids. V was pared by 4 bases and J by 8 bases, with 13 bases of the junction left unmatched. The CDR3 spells CASSPWTGEVPATQYF. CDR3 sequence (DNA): TGCGCCAGCAGCCCATGGACAGGGGAGGTCCCGGCTACGCAGTATTTT.

The chain's CDR3 is CASSPYGQGEGETQYF. In DNA form, the CDR3 reads TGTGCCAGCTCACCTTATGGACAGGGGGAAGGCGAGACCCAGTACTTC. This sequence joins TRBV18 and TRBJ2-5; 10 nucleotides match TRBD1. After removal of 3 bases from V and 5 bases from J, the junction contained 9 bases not matched to a gene. This CDR3 has 16 residues. Germline CDR1 and CDR2: KGHSH and LQKENI.

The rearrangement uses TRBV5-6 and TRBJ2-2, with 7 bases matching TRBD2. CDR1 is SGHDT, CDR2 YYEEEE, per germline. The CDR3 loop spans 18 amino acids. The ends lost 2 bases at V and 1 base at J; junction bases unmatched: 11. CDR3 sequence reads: CASSFLLVGGKNTGELFF. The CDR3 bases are TGTGCCAGCAGCTTTTTGTTAGTGGGAGGGAAGAACACCGGGGAGCTGTTTTTT.

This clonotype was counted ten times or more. CDR3 DNA: TGCGCCAGCAGCTACAGGGGGCCAACCGACGAGCAGTACTTC. Protein product: CASSYRGPTDEQYF. V is TRBV5-1 and J is TRBJ2-7, with TRBD1 identical over 9 bases. The length of the CDR3 is 14 residues. Germline loops: CDR1 SGHRS, CDR2 YFSETQ. With V trimmed by 3 bases and J by 5 bases, 6 bases remained unmatched.

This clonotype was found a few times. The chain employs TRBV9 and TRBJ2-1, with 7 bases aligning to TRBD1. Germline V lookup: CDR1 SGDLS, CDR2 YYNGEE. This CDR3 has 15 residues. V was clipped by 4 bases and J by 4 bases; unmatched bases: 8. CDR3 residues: CASSSTGTAYNEQFF. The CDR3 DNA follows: TGTGCCAGCAGCTCAACCGGGACAGCATACAATGAGCAGTTCTTC.

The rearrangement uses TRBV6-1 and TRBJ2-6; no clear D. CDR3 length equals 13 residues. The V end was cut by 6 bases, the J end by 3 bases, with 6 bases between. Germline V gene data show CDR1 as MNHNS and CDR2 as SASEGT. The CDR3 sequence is CASSRFGANVLTF. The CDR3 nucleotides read TGTGCCAGCAGCCGCTTTGGGGCCAACGTCCTGACTTTC.

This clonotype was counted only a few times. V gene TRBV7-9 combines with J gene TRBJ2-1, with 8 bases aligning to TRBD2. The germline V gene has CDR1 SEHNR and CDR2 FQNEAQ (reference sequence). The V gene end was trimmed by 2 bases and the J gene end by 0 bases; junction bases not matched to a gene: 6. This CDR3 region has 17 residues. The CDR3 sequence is CASSLYSGVSSYNEQFF. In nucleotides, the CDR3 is TGTGCCAGCAGCTTATATAGCGGGGTCAGCTCCTACAATGAGCAGTTCTTC.

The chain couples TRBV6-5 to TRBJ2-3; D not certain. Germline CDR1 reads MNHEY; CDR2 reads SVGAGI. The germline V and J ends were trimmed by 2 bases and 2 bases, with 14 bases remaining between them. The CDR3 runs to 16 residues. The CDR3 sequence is CASSYRVSSNTDTQYF. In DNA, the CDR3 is TGTGCCAGCAGTTACCGGGTCTCCAGTAACACAGATACGCAGTATTTT.

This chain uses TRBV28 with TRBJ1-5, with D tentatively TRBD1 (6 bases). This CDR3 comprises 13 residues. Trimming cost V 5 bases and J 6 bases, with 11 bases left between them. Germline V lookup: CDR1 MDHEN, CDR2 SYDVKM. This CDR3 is CASSKSGAQPQHF. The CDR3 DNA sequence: TGTGCCAGCAGTAAGTCAGGGGCTCAGCCCCAGCATTTT.

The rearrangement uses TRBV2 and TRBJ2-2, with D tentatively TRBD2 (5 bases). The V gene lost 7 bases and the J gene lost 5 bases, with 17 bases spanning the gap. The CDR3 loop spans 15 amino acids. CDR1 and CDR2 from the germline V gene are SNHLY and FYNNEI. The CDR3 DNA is TGTGCCAGCAACCTTGCGGGCCTGGGAACCGGGGAGCTGTTTTTT. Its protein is CASNLAGLGTGELFF.

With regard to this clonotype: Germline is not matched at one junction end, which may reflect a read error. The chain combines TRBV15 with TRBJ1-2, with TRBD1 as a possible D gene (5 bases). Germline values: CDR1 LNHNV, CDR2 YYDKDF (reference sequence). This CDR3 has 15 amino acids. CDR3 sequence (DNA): TGTGCCACCAGCAGAGCCGGGGGAGCTAATTATGGCTACACCTTC. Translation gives CATSRAGGANYGYTF.

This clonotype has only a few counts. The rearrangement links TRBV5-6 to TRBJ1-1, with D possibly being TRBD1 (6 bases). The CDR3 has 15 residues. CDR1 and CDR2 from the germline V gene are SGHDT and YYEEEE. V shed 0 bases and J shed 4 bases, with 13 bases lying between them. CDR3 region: CASSLASGVSTEAFF. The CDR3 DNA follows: TGTGCCAGCAGCTTGGCTTCAGGGGTGAGCACTGAAGCTTTCTTT.

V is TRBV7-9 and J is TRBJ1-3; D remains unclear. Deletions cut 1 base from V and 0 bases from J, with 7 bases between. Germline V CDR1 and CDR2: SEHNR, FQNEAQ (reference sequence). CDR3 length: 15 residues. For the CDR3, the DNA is TGTGCCAGCAGCTTAGGGTCGGGCTCTGGAAACACCATATATTTT. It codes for CASSLGSGSGNTIYF.

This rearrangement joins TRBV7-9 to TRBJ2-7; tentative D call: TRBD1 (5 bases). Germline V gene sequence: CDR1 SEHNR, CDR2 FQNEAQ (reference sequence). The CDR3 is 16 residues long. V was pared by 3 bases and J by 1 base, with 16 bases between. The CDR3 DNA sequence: TGTGCCAGCAGCTTTGTTTATGACAGCTTGTCCTACGAGCAGTACTTC. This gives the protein CASSFVYDSLSYEQYF.

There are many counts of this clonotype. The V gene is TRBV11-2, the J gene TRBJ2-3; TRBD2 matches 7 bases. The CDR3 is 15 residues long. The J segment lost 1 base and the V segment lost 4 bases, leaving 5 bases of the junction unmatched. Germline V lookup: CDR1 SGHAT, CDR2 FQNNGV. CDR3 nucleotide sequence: TGTGCCAGCAGCTATCCTAGCGGTGGCACAGATACGCAGTATTTT. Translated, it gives CASSYPSGGTDTQYF.

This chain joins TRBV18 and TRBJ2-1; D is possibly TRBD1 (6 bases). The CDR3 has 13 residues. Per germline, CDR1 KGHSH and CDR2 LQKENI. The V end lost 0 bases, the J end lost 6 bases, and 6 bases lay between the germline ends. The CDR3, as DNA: TGTGCCAGCTCACCACCGGACAGCAATGAGCAGTTCTTC. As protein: CASSPPDSNEQFF.

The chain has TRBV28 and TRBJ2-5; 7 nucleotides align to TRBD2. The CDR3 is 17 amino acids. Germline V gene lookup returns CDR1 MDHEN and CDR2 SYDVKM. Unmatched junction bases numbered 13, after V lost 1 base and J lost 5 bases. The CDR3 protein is CASSLFLRERGTETQYF. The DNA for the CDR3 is TGTGCCAGCAGTTTATTTCTGCGGGAGCGGGGCACGGAGACCCAGTACTTC. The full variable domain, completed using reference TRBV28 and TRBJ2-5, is DVKVTQSSRYLVKRTGEKVFLECVQDMDHENMFWYRQDPGLGLRLIYFSYDVKMKEKGDIPEGYSVSREKKERFSLILESASTNQTSMYLCASSLFLRERGTETQYFGPGTRLLVL.

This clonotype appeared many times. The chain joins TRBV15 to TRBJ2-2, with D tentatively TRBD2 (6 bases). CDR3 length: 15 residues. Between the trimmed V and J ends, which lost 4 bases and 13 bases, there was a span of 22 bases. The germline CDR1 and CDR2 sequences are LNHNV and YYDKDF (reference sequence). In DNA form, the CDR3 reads TGTGCCACCAGCATAAAAAGCCGGGACTCAACCCGGCTGTTTTTT. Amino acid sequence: CATSIKSRDSTRLFF.